These 24 T cell receptor beta chains were all obtained from the same sample, sequenced in a study of T cell responses to AZD1222 COVID-19 vaccine. Only in-frame clones appear in the TCRdb table, and some are missing; sequencing was by immunoSEQ multiplex PCR. The sample has fewer than 90,000 clones; about 90% are singletons. This material consisted of peripheral blood, taken 28 days after the second AZD1222 dose. The receptors shown here come from an adult who received the AZD1222 COVID-19 vaccine.

This chain connects TRBV7-8 to TRBJ1-4; 10 bases line up with TRBD1. The CDR3 runs 19 residues. V lost 1 base, J lost 0 bases, and 8 bases stayed unmatched. The V gene's germline CDR1 is SGHVS and CDR2 FQNEAQ. DNA for the CDR3: TGTGCCAGCAGCTTAGGGTGGGACAGGGGACGAGCAACTAATGAAAAACTGTTTTTT. Amino acids: CASSLGWDRGRATNEKLFF.

This rearrangement joins TRBV6-5 to TRBJ1-1; 7 bases map to TRBD1. CDR1 is MNHEY and CDR2 is SVGAGI in the germline V gene. Losses at the gene ends were 7 bases for V and 5 bases for J; bases not matched to a gene: 7. CDR3 length equals 13 residues. The CDR3 loop reads CASTQTGETEAFF. Written as DNA, the CDR3 is TGTGCCAGCACCCAAACAGGGGAGACTGAAGCTTTCTTT.

The genes are TRBV6-2 or TRBV6-3 and TRBJ2-3; TRBD1 matches 7 bases. CDR1 and CDR2 from the germline V gene are MNHEY and SVGEGT. The CDR3 runs to 15 residues. After removal of 6 bases from V and 3 bases from J, the junction contained 9 bases not matched to a gene. CDR3 sequence: CASSPGQEVTDTQYF. The CDR3 DNA sequence: TGTGCCAGCAGCCCCGGACAGGAGGTTACAGATACGCAGTATTTT.

The chain recombines TRBV7-9 with TRBJ1-4, with TRBD1 as a possible D gene (5 bases). The CDR3 has 15 amino acids. The germline V gene has CDR1 SEHNR and CDR2 FQNEAQ (reference sequence). Trimming cost V 1 base and J 3 bases, with 9 bases left between them. The CDR3 DNA reads as TGTGCCAGCAGCTTAGGCGTAGGGGCTAATGAAAAACTGTTTTTT. Translated, it gives CASSLGVGANEKLFF.

V usage is TRBV27 and J usage is TRBJ1-5, with 9 bases lining up with TRBD1. The germline V gene encodes CDR1 MNHEY and CDR2 SMNVEV (reference sequence). After removal of 10 bases from V and 3 bases from J, the junction contained 7 bases not matched to a gene. The CDR3 extends over 14 amino acids. The CDR3 DNA reads TGTGCCACTAAGCGGGACAGGGACAATCAGCCCCAGCATTTT. Its protein product is CATKRDRDNQPQHF.

CDR3 DNA: TGCGCCAGCAGCCCGGAGGGGAACTATGGCTACACCTTC. Amino acids: CASSPEGNYGYTF. The rearrangement uses TRBV5-1 and TRBJ1-2; D might be TRBD1 (5 bases). The length of the CDR3 is 13 residues. With 4 bases removed from V and 2 bases from J, the gap between germline ends came to 9 bases. In germline, CDR1 is SGHRS, CDR2 YFSETQ.

The chain carries TRBV3-1 (or the pseudogene TRBV3-2) and TRBJ1-2, with 8 bases aligning to TRBD1. Germline trimming cut 0 bases from V and 7 bases from J; bases unmatched to any gene: 4. This CDR3 region has 14 residues. Looked up from germline, CDR1 is LGHDT and CDR2 is YNNKEL (reference sequence). The DNA for the CDR3 is TGTGCCAGCAGCCAAGACAGGGGGCGGGGTGGCTACACCTTC. This translates into CASSQDRGRGGYTF.

The rearrangement links TRBV19 to TRBJ2-7; TRBD1 agrees at 10 bases. The CDR3 runs 16 residues. Unmatched junction bases numbered 7, after V lost 1 base and J lost 4 bases. Germline CDR1 is LNHDA and CDR2 is SQIVND (reference sequence). The CDR3 spells CASSIVAGQGLYEQYF. Written as DNA, the CDR3 is TGTGCCAGTAGTATAGTGGCGGGACAGGGGCTATACGAGCAGTACTTC.

This chain links TRBV2 with TRBJ1-2; TRBD1 is a possible D gene (6 bases). The CDR3 is made up of 15 amino acids. CDR1 SNHLY and CDR2 FYNNEI come from the germline V gene. V dropped 5 bases and J dropped 8 bases, with 21 bases sitting between them. CDR3 DNA: TGTGCCAGCAGTCTTGGGGGGTCGACAGGAGGAGGCTACACCTTC. It translates to CASSLGGSTGGGYTF.

V gene TRBV7-3 combines with J gene TRBJ2-1; D perhaps matches TRBD2 (6 bases). The CDR3 covers 14 residues. Germline-derived CDR1 and CDR2 are SGHTA and FQGTGA. Trimming removed 10 bases from V and 0 bases from J, with 13 bases in between. The CDR3: CAKSGVSSYNEQFF. CDR3 nucleotide sequence: TGTGCCAAATCGGGGGTTAGCTCCTACAATGAGCAGTTCTTC. The variable domain in full, with the rest retrieved from reference TRBV7-3 and TRBJ2-1, is GAGVSQTPSNKVTEKGKYVELRCDPISGHTALYWYRQSLGQGPEFLIYFQGTGAADDSGLPNDRFFAVRPEGSVSTLKIQRTERGDSAVYLCAKSGVSSYNEQFFGPGTRLTVL.

The chain has TRBV14 and TRBJ1-1; 7 bases are shared with TRBD1. Germline assignment: CDR1 SGHDN and CDR2 FVKESK. With V trimmed by 5 bases and J by 1 base, 7 bases remained unmatched. This CDR3 is built from 15 residues. The CDR3 bases are TGTGCCAGCAGCTTTACCGGGACAGCGAACACTGAAGCTTTCTTT. It yields the protein CASSFTGTANTEAFF.

This clone was recorded many times. The chain employs TRBV4-1 and TRBJ1-5, with D possibly being TRBD1 (5 bases). The CDR3 length is 16 residues. V was shortened by 1 base and J by 5 bases, with 15 bases between the two germline ends. The germline CDR1 and CDR2 sequences are MGHRA and YSYEKL. CDR3 DNA: TGCGCCAGCAGCCAAGCCGATGGAACAGGCCATCAGCCCCAGCATTTT. Its translation: CASSQADGTGHQPQHF.

The V gene is TRBV27, the J gene TRBJ2-2; unclear D gene. Trimming stripped 3 bases from V and 5 bases from J, with 4 bases between. This CDR3 contains 12 residues. The germline V gene has CDR1 MNHEY and CDR2 SMNVEV (reference sequence). CDR3 sequence reads: CASSFATGELFF. In nucleotides, the CDR3 is TGTGCCAGCAGTTTCGCGACCGGGGAGCTGTTTTTT.

This clone has a handful of counts. The CDR3 reads CASSIVGGTTDTQYF. The CDR3 DNA reads TGTGCCAGTAGTATAGTGGGCGGGACCACAGATACGCAGTATTTT. The chain recombines TRBV19 with TRBJ2-3; a weak D match, TRBD2 (6 bases). V lost 1 base, J lost 2 bases, and 10 bases lay in between. The CDR3 covers 15 residues. Germline V CDR1 and CDR2: LNHDA, SQIVND (reference sequence).

This clone was counted a single time. The V gene is TRBV5-4, the J gene TRBJ2-7; 10 positions agree with TRBD1. The germline CDR1 and CDR2 sequences are SGHNT and YYREEE (reference sequence). V lost 2 bases and J lost 2; bases outside the gene matches: 4. This CDR3 has 15 amino acids. The DNA of the CDR3 is TGTGCCAGCAGCTTCGGGACAGGGGAGGCCTACGAGCAGTACTTC. Translated, it gives CASSFGTGEAYEQYF.

The chain combines TRBV10-1 with TRBJ2-3, with 12 bases identical to TRBD2. J gave up 0 bases and V 3 bases, and 10 bases lay outside the gene matches. The CDR3 length is 19 residues. Per the germline V gene, CDR1 is WNHNN and CDR2 is SYGVQD (reference sequence). The CDR3 nucleotides are TGCGCCAGCAGTGATAATCGACTAGCGGGGGAGTCTAGCACAGATACGCAGTATTTT. As protein: CASSDNRLAGESSTDTQYF.

The J gene is TRBJ1-2, the V gene TRBV25-1; D is unclear. Germline values: CDR1 MGHDK, CDR2 SYGVNS. The CDR3 runs to 12 residues. V lost 3 bases and J 5 bases, leaving 7 bases between the germline ends. CDR3 coding DNA: TGTGCCAGCAGTGACCAAGGGTATGGCTACACCTTC. This sequence encodes CASSDQGYGYTF.

The chain employs TRBV9 and TRBJ2-7; TRBD2 might be the D (6 bases). V was trimmed by 0 bases and J by 7 bases, leaving 14 bases between them. This CDR3 has 14 residues. The germline V gene encodes CDR1 SGDLS and CDR2 YYNGEE. CDR3: CASSVALEGREQYF. The CDR3 DNA sequence: TGTGCCAGCAGCGTAGCTTTGGAGGGTCGGGAGCAGTACTTC.

The genes are TRBV25-1 and TRBJ1-2; weak D call: TRBD1 (5 bases). V was trimmed by 6 bases and J by 1 base, leaving 12 bases between them. Germline values: CDR1 MGHDK, CDR2 SYGVNS. CDR3 size: 14 residues. The CDR3 here is CASSPLGGNYGYTF. The CDR3 bases are TGTGCCAGCAGCCCGCTGGGGGGTAACTATGGCTACACCTTC.

The gene calls are TRBV7-9 and TRBJ2-1, with D unresolved. This CDR3 is 15 amino acids long. The ends were cut back, 3 bases at V and 4 bases at J, with 13 bases in the middle. The germline V gene has CDR1 SEHNR and CDR2 FQNEAQ (reference sequence). In DNA, the CDR3 is TGTGCCAGCAGCTTCTCCATGGGTGTATACAATGAGCAGTTCTTC. Amino acid sequence: CASSFSMGVYNEQFF.

The chain uses TRBV11-2 and TRBJ2-7, with TRBD2 matching 11 bases. The germline CDR1 and CDR2 sequences are SGHAT and FQNNGV. Trimming took 1 base from V and 6 from J; bases not matched to a gene: 8. The CDR3 runs 16 residues. CDR3 amino acids: CASSLGLAGGGGEQYF. The CDR3 DNA reads TGTGCCAGCAGCTTAGGGCTAGCGGGGGGAGGAGGCGAGCAGTACTTC.

J is TRBJ2-2 and V is TRBV4-1; D gene unclear. Trimming left V 4 bases short and J 1 base short, with 1 base between. From germline, CDR1 is MGHRA and CDR2 YSYEKL. CDR3 length: 12 amino acids. The CDR3 is CASSRNTGELFF. CDR3 in DNA: TGCGCCAGCAGCCGGAACACCGGGGAGCTGTTTTTT.

This chain connects TRBV21-1 to TRBJ1-4; the table's D gene call, TRBD1, was not cross checked with the DNA. TRBV21-1 is deemed a pseudogene. The CDR3 length is 14 residues. As DNA, the CDR3 is TGTGCCAGCACCCTGGACAGGGGGTGTGAAAAACTGTTTTTT. This codes for CASTLDRGCEKLFF.

J is TRBJ2-7 and V is TRBV15, with a possible D match to TRBD2 (6 bases). CDR3 length: 13 residues. Per the germline V gene, CDR1 is LNHNV and CDR2 is YYDKDF (reference sequence). The ends were cut back, 1 base at V and 3 bases at J, with 7 bases in the middle. This CDR3 is CATSRGLGYEQYF. The CDR3 DNA reads TGTGCCACCAGCAGAGGACTAGGCTACGAGCAGTACTTC.